This T cell receptor (beta chain) is from a study of radiation and T cells in renal cell carcinoma. Whole-study findings and limits: Without pretreatment biopsies, baseline tumor clonotype presence was undetermined. From baseline, blood top tumor clonotypes peaked at 2 weeks post-radiation.

Time point defined: blood 4 weeks post-SBRT, at nephrectomy. Treatment denoted: 15 Gy SBRT to primary tumor, nephrectomy 4 weeks later. Nephrectomy followed 15 Gy stereotactic body radiation by 4 weeks. Clear cell pathology was present in this patient's renal cell carcinoma. The method was immunoSEQ multiplex PCR; TCRdb's version includes in-frame clones alone and lacks a portion of them. The sample has about 170,000 clones; around 90% are singletons. Regarding this clone: The antigen remains unidentified.

V dropped 0 bases and J dropped 3 bases, with 10 bases sitting between them. CDR3 length: 16 residues. Per the germline V gene, CDR1 is SGDLS and CDR2 is YYNGEE. This sequence was found in a woman in her 50s with renal cell carcinoma. The specimen was blood, collected from a patient whose treatment included radiotherapy and nephrectomy. This chain joins TRBV9 and TRBJ2-6; TRBD2 is a possible D gene (6 bases). The CDR3 loop reads CASSVAAGRGANVLTF. CDR3 bases: TGTGCCAGCAGCGTAGCGGCGGGGCGTGGGGCCAACGTCCTGACTTTC.